A single sample is the source of the 24 T cell receptor beta chains below, sequenced in a study of cytomegalovirus exposure and HLA in healthy donors. With 60 Vbeta and 13 Jbeta primers, the PCR was carried out. The assay was immunoSEQ multiplex PCR, and TCRdb's table has in-frame clones only and misses some. The sample lists more than 15,000 clones, under 85% occurring once. What was sequenced was PBMCs. The receptor source for this set is a human donor in good health.

The rearrangement joins TRBV11-2 to TRBJ2-3; D perhaps matches TRBD1 (5 bases). Germline V gene data show CDR1 as SGHAT and CDR2 as FQNNGV. The V end lost 0 bases, the J end lost 4 bases, and 11 bases lay between the germline ends. This CDR3 spans 15 amino acids. The CDR3 sequence is CASSLDVGAPDTQYF. In DNA, the CDR3 is TGTGCCAGCAGCTTAGATGTAGGGGCCCCAGATACGCAGTATTTT.

This sequence joins TRBV28 and TRBJ2-7, with 9 positions matching TRBD1. V lost 7 bases and J lost 2; bases outside the gene matches: 12. There are 16 residues in the CDR3. CDR1 and CDR2 (germline): MDHEN, SYDVKM. CDR3 sequence: CASTPRVGTGTYEQYF. In nucleotides, the CDR3 is TGTGCCAGCACGCCCCGGGTCGGGACAGGGACCTACGAGCAGTACTTC.

The CDR3 nucleotides are TGCTCCAGCAGCCAATTCTGCGGGAGACGACAAGAGGCCCAGTACTTC. This sequence encodes CSSSQFCGRRQEAQYF. The J gene is TRBJ2-5, the V gene TRBV1; the table assigns TRBD2, which was not confirmed against the DNA. TRBV1 constitutes a pseudogene. The CDR3 sequence is 16 residues long.

This sequence joins TRBV7-2 and TRBJ2-7, with 8 bases identical to TRBD2. Unmatched junction bases numbered 9, after V lost 1 base and J lost 4 bases. The germline V gene has CDR1 SGHTA and CDR2 FQGNSA. CDR3 length equals 16 residues. CDR3 amino acids: CASSLGLVAGRYEQYF. The CDR3 nucleotides read TGTGCCAGCAGCTTAGGTCTGGTAGCGGGAAGATACGAGCAGTACTTC.

The chain carries TRBV30 and TRBJ2-5, with a tentative D call TRBD1 (6 bases). This CDR3 has 15 residues. CDR1 GTSNPN and CDR2 SVGIG come from the germline V gene (reference sequence). Trimming removed 3 bases at V and 3 bases at J, with 17 bases between. The CDR3 coding sequence is TGTGCCTGGAGCGGGTCGACAGGTACCAAAGAGACCCAGTACTTC. Protein sequence: CAWSGSTGTKETQYF. Drawing the rest from reference TRBV30 and TRBJ2-5, the complete variable domain is SQTIHQWPATLVQPVGSPLSLECTVEGTSNPNLYWYRQAAGRGLQLLFYSVGIGQISSEVPQNLSASRPQDRQFILSSKKLLLSDSGFYLCAWSGSTGTKETQYFGPGTRLLVL.

The J gene is TRBJ2-7, the V gene TRBV6-5, with TRBD2 matching 13 bases. The V gene's germline CDR1 is MNHEY and CDR2 SVGAGI. J was trimmed by 2 bases and V by 2 bases; bases with no gene match: 3. The CDR3 has 16 residues. The CDR3 DNA sequence: TGTGCCAGCAGTTACCAACTAGCGGGAGGGCCCTACGAGCAGTACTTC. As protein: CASSYQLAGGPYEQYF.

This sequence joins TRBV6-5 and TRBJ1-1; perhaps TRBD1 as D (5 bases). Per the germline V gene, CDR1 is MNHEY and CDR2 is SVGAGI. Trimming removed 10 bases from V and 1 base from J, with 16 bases in between. The CDR3 consists of 14 residues. The CDR3 bases are TGTGCCACCAAAAAACCGGGGGGGAACACTGAAGCTTTCTTT. Amino acid sequence: CATKKPGGNTEAFF.

The chain employs TRBV19 and TRBJ1-2; D is uncertain. The germline V and J ends were trimmed by 6 bases and 8 bases, with 19 bases remaining between them. The CDR3 contains 14 residues. CDR1 LNHDA and CDR2 SQIVND come from the germline V gene (reference sequence). This CDR3 reads CASSRPRLEGGYTF. The DNA for the CDR3 is TGTGCCAGTAGCCGGCCCAGGTTGGAGGGAGGCTACACCTTC.

The chain carries TRBV6-1 and TRBJ2-4, with D possibly matching TRBD1 (5 bases). Germline V gene data show CDR1 as MNHNS and CDR2 as SASEGT. This CDR3 is 12 amino acids long. The V end lost 6 bases, the J end lost 6 bases, and 9 bases lay between the germline ends. The CDR3 coding sequence is TGTGCCAGCAGCCCCCAGGGAAACATTCAGTACTTC. Its protein is CASSPQGNIQYF.

This sequence joins TRBV4-3 and TRBJ2-7, with D possibly matching TRBD2 (6 bases). CDR1 and CDR2 (germline): LGHNA, YSLEER. V gave up 4 bases and J gave up 2 bases, with 21 bases separating them. This CDR3 comprises 17 residues. The DNA of the CDR3 is TGCGCCAGCAGCCCTTCGAATAGGGAGGCGGGACCCTACGAGCAGTACTTC. This encodes CASSPSNREAGPYEQYF.

CDR3 region: CASSRDRENYGYTF. In nucleotides, the CDR3 is TGTGCCAGCAGTCGTGACAGGGAGAACTATGGCTACACCTTC. The V and J genes are TRBV6-1 and TRBJ1-2; 7 bases align to TRBD1. The germline V gene encodes CDR1 MNHNS and CDR2 SASEGT. Losses at the gene ends were 5 bases for V and 2 bases for J; bases not matched to a gene: 5. The CDR3 totals 14 residues.

The V and J genes are TRBV5-4 and TRBJ2-7; 9 bases line up with TRBD1. With 4 bases clipped from V and 5 bases from J, the junction kept 7 bases outside the gene matches. CDR3 length equals 14 residues. Germline CDR1 reads SGHNT; CDR2 reads YYREEE (reference sequence). The CDR3 region is CASSADRGRNEQYF. The CDR3 nucleotides are TGTGCCAGCAGCGCGGACAGGGGTCGCAACGAGCAGTACTTC.

The chain combines TRBV7-9 with TRBJ1-3; possible D gene TRBD1, 5 bases. Germline values: CDR1 SEHNR, CDR2 FQNEAQ (reference sequence). This CDR3 is 15 amino acids long. Trimming took 6 bases from V and 2 from J, leaving 14 bases between them. CDR3 coding DNA: TGTGCCAGCAGACCAGGGCAGATCGCTGGAAACACCATATATTTT. As protein: CASRPGQIAGNTIYF.

The chain joins TRBV4-2 to TRBJ1-2; 10 bases fit TRBD1. The germline CDR1 and CDR2 sequences are LGHNA and YNFKEQ. CDR3 length: 14 residues. The ends lost 7 bases at V and 3 bases at J; junction bases unmatched: 5. CDR3 in amino acids: CASTLDRGDYGYTF. CDR3 nucleotide sequence: TGTGCCAGCACCTTGGACAGGGGGGACTATGGCTACACCTTC.

The chain links TRBV28 to TRBJ1-2; D remains unclear. Trimming pared 6 bases from V and 3 bases from J, leaving 17 bases between. Germline assignment: CDR1 MDHEN and CDR2 SYDVKM. This CDR3 has 15 amino acids. CDR3 loop: CASSSPDTTYYGYTF. CDR3 nucleotide sequence: TGTGCCAGCAGCTCCCCAGACACGACCTACTATGGCTACACCTTC.

This clone was recorded once. The chain recombines TRBV5-1 with TRBJ2-5, with D possibly matching TRBD1 (5 bases). CDR1 SGHRS and CDR2 YFSETQ come from the germline V gene. The CDR3 sequence is 14 residues long. The V gene lost 5 bases and the J gene lost 5 bases, with 16 bases spanning the gap. Here the CDR3 reads CASRQQALGETQYF. The CDR3 nucleotides are TGCGCCAGCAGACAACAGGCTTTGGGGGAGACCCAGTACTTC.

The chain joins TRBV14 to TRBJ2-1, with D possibly matching TRBD2 (5 bases). Trimming shortened V by 2 bases and J by 3 bases, and 20 bases separated the two germline ends. CDR3 length: 18 amino acids. Germline-derived CDR1 and CDR2 are SGHDN and FVKESK. CDR3 bases: TGTGCCAGCAGCCAACGGCTGACCGTGAGGGCCGGCTACAATGAGCAGTTCTTC. This encodes CASSQRLTVRAGYNEQFF.

The genes are TRBV9 and TRBJ2-4; 7 bases align to TRBD2. From germline, CDR1 is SGDLS and CDR2 YYNGEE. The CDR3 contains 16 residues. V was clipped by 3 bases and J by 0 bases; unmatched bases: 6. The CDR3 is CASSAGGGVAKNIQYF. The CDR3 bases are TGTGCCAGCAGCGCTGGGGGAGGGGTAGCCAAAAACATTCAGTACTTC.

This chain links TRBV30 with TRBJ2-7; 14 nucleotides match TRBD2. Germline trimming cut 2 bases from V and 5 bases from J; bases unmatched to any gene: 5. CDR1 GTSNPN and CDR2 SVGIG come from the germline V gene (reference sequence). The CDR3 totals 15 residues. The CDR3 region is CAWSPGLAGDHEQYF. As DNA, the CDR3 is TGTGCCTGGAGTCCGGGACTAGCGGGAGACCACGAGCAGTACTTC.

The V gene is TRBV11-3, the J gene TRBJ2-7; 8 positions match TRBD1. The CDR3 length is 15 residues. CDR1 SGHNT and CDR2 YENEEA come from the germline V gene. Trimming took 1 base from V and 2 from J; bases not matched to a gene: 4. The CDR3 DNA is TGTGCCAGCAGCTTAGGCGGGACAGGACCCTACGAGCAGTACTTC. It is translated as CASSLGGTGPYEQYF.

Comment on this clone: Its ends do not fully match the called genes, so a read error is possible. V and J are TRBV19 and TRBJ2-7; the match to TRBD2 covers 14 bases. This CDR3 region has 14 residues. Germline-derived CDR1 and CDR2 are LNHDA and SQIVND (reference sequence). The CDR3, as DNA: TGTGCCAGTAGTATACGACTAGCGGGGGGGCCATTCAACTTC. Its translation is CASSIRLAGGPFNF.

The chain employs TRBV2 and TRBJ1-1; 8 bases agree with TRBD1. The germline CDR1 and CDR2 sequences are SNHLY and FYNNEI. Unmatched junction bases numbered 5, after V lost 6 bases and J lost 5 bases. The CDR3 length is 13 residues. CDR3 protein: CASSSTGGTEAFF. CDR3 DNA: TGTGCCAGCAGCTCAACAGGGGGAACTGAAGCTTTCTTT.

The V call is TRBV6-5, the J call TRBJ2-7; TRBD1 might be the D (6 bases). The CDR3 runs 13 residues. Trimming left V 8 bases short and J 5 bases short, with 16 bases between. Germline values: CDR1 MNHEY, CDR2 SVGAGI. CDR3 in amino acids: CASAQQGLDEQYF. As DNA, the CDR3 is TGTGCCAGCGCCCAGCAGGGGCTCGACGAGCAGTACTTC.

The chain carries TRBV9 and TRBJ2-1, with D perhaps matching TRBD1 (6 bases). The length of the CDR3 is 15 residues. The germline CDR1 and CDR2 sequences are SGDLS and YYNGEE. Trimming removed 0 bases at V and 5 bases at J, with 12 bases between. CDR3 sequence: CASSVEGRGNNEQFF. Written as DNA, the CDR3 is TGTGCCAGCAGCGTAGAAGGCAGGGGAAACAATGAGCAGTTCTTC.